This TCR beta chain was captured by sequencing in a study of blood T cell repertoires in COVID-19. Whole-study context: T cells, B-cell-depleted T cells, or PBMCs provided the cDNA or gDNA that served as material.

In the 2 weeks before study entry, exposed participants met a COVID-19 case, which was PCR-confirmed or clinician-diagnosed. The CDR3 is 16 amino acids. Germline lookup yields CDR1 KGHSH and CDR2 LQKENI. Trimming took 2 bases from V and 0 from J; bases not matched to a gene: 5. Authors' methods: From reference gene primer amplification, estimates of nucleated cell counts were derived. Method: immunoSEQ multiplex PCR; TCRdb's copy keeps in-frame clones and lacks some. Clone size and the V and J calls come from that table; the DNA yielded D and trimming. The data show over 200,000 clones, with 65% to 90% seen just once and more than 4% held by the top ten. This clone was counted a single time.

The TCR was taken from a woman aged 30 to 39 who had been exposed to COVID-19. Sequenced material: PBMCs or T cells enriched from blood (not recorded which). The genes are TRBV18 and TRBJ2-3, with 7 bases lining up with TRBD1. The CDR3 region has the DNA TGTGCCAGCTCACCATACAGGGGATTGAGCACAGATACGCAGTATTTT. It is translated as CASSPYRGLSTDTQYF.